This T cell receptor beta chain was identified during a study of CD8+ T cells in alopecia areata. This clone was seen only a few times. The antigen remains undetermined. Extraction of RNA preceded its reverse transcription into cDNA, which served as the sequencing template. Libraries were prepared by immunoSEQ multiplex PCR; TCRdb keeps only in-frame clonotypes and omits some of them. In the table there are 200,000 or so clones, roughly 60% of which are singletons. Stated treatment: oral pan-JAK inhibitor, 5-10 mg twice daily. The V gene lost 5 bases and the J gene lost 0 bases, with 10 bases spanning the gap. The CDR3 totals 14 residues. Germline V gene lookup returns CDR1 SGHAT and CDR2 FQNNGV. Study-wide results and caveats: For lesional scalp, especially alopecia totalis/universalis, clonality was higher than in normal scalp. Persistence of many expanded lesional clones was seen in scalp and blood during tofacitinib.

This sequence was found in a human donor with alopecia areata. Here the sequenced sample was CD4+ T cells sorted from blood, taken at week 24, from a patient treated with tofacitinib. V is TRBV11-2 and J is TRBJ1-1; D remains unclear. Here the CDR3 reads CASSISTVNTEAFF. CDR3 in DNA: TGTGCCAGCAGCATAAGCACAGTGAACACTGAAGCTTTCTTT.